This TCR beta chain was documented in a study of Ad26.COV2.S vaccination and SARS-CoV-2 variants. Described treatment: over 15 received Ad26.COV2.S at low or high dose, single or two shots; about 5 received placebo; per-sample allocation not given. Following the first vaccine or placebo injection, samples were taken on day 63. Whoever gave the sample was an adult aged 18-55 years in Boston. CDR1 and CDR2 (germline): MNHEY, SMNVEV (reference sequence). Trimming took 5 bases from V and 2 from J; bases not matched to a gene: 9. The CDR3 length is 16 residues. The data were produced by immunoSEQ multiplex PCR, yet TCRdb's version contains in-frame clones alone and is incomplete. This sample carries about 350,000 clones, roughly 87% of them seen once, and the ten largest clones take more than 3%.

The TCR originated in a person aged 18-65 years who received the Ad26.COV2.S COVID-19 vaccine or a placebo. The chain combines TRBV27 with TRBJ1-3; TRBD1 agrees at 7 bases. Here the sequenced sample was peripheral blood, taken in a trial of Ad26.COV2.S vaccine versus placebo. The DNA for the CDR3 is TGTGCCAGCAGTCCGACAGGGATAGAGGCTGGAAACACCATATATTTT. It yields the protein CASSPTGIEAGNTIYF.